The clone carrying this T cell receptor (delta chain) was seen more than once but under ten times. The target antigen is unknown. The data belong to a study of gamma delta lymphoproliferative disorders and STAT genes. In the study overall: The LymphoTrack Dx TCRG Assay amplified gamma chains from at least 50 ng of genomic DNA. General study findings and limits: Nearly all major patient gamma and delta clonotypes were public; only two gamma clonotypes were disease-private. Gamma repertoires grouped patients separately from controls; delta repertoires showed no separation. Low-frequency NGS calls may be less specific, so public or private leukemic clones need confirmation.

PBMCs from patients and controls supplied the genomic DNA for sequencing. TCRdb re-called the multiplex PCR reads through CATT. The sample lists around 730 delta-chain clones, 2.9% occurring once. CDR1 and CDR2 (germline): GEAIGNYY, EKD. The CDR3 covers 16 residues. Trimming cost V 1 base and J 4 bases; bases outside gene matches: 7. V is TRDV2 and J is TRDJ1; TRDD3 matches 11 bases. The origin of this receptor is a human donor in good health. Sequencing was done on a sample of blood. Here the CDR3 reads CACDTVGDTFDDKLIF. CDR3 nucleotide sequence: TGTGCCTGTGACACAGTGGGGGATACGTTTGACGATAAACTCATCTTT.